Detailed here is one TCR beta chain. The trim removed 2 bases at V and 8 bases at J, leaving 11 bases unmatched. Germline CDR1 and CDR2: MNHNY and SVGAGI (reference sequence). The CDR3 is 16 residues long. These data originate in a study of shared clonotypes between healthy human individuals. Assay: immunoSEQ multiplex PCR; the TCRdb copy retains only in-frame clones and omits some. Counted here are around 1.9 million clones, over 85% occurring once; the ten biggest clones make up under 2%. Naive CD8 populations comprised CD45RO-negative cells positively selected for CCR7, excluding terminally differentiated effector memory CD45RA+ cells.

Material for sequencing was naive CD8+ T cells from PBMCs. This rearrangement joins TRBV6-6 to TRBJ1-4, with 7 bases lining up with TRBD1. The receptor was derived from a man younger than 35 in good health. Some clones in this sample may be carry-over from other donors' samples. CDR3 coding DNA: TGTGCCAGCAGTTACCCTAGGACAGGATGGGAAGAAAAACTGTTTTTT. This gives the protein CASSYPRTGWEEKLFF.